This T cell receptor (beta chain) was recorded in a study of shared clonotypes between healthy human individuals. General observations from the study: Though the depth was large, rarefaction showed that sorted-subset sequencing was incomplete.

About this clone itself: No antigen is known for it.

Execution of the assay was at deep level. About 33,000 T cell genomes (approximately 180 ng DNA) went into each sorted-subset replicate. Profiled with immunoSEQ multiplex PCR; TCRdb holds only in-frame clones, not every one. The profile shows some 1,400,000 clones, roughly 97% of them singletons. The TCR originated in a young man in good health. Sample: naive CD4+ T cells sorted from blood. As to subset: CD45RA+ positively selected.

CDR3 bases: TGTGCCAGCAGCCCCGGCGCAGGGCATCAGCCCCAGCATTTT. As protein: CASSPGAGHQPQHF. The V and J genes are TRBV6-6 and TRBJ1-5, with a weak D call TRBD1 (5 bases). CDR1 MNHNY and CDR2 SVGAGI come from the germline V gene (reference sequence). This CDR3 spans 14 amino acids. V lost 6 bases to trimming and J lost 5 bases, with 14 bases between them.